The rows below give T cell receptor beta chains drawn from one sample of a study of blood T cell repertoires in COVID-19. Method: immunoSEQ multiplex PCR; TCRdb's copy keeps in-frame clones and lacks some. The sample has roughly 45,000 clones; 80% to 90% are singletons. Sequencing used peripheral blood. The receptors originated from a man in his 60s with active COVID-19. The CDR3 runs from the conserved cysteine through the conserved F or W. A D gene is named only where the DNA matches it firmly. Clone size is given for some rows only: seen once, a few or many times, or a class if the clone is expanded.

clone size: once; J gene: TRBJ2-5; D gene: NA; V gene: TRBV21-1; CDR3 DNA: TGTGCCAGCAGCAAAGTACCTCCGCCGCTAGCGGGAGCCTCCCCTCCGGAGACCCAGTACTTC; CDR3 protein: CASSKVPPPLAGASPPETQYF
clone size: NA; J gene: TRBJ2-2; D gene: TRBD1; V gene: TRBV2; CDR3 DNA: TGTGCCACCCTAGGACAGGGGAACACCGGGGAGCTGTTTTTT; CDR3 protein: CATLGQGNTGELFF
clone size: NA; J gene: TRBJ2-7; D gene: TRBD2; V gene: TRBV7-8; CDR3 DNA: TGTGCCAGCAGCTTAGCGCGGATAGCGGGAGTGGATAGGGACTACGAGCAGTACTTC; CDR3 protein: CASSLARIAGVDRDYEQYF
clone size: NA; J gene: TRBJ2-7; D gene: NA; V gene: TRBV19; CDR3 DNA: TGTGCCAGTAGCCCTTGGGAAGGACAGTCCTACTTCCACGAGCAGTACTTC; CDR3 protein: CASSPWEGQSYFHEQYF
clone size: NA; J gene: TRBJ2-3; D gene: TRBD1; V gene: TRBV18; CDR3 DNA: TGTGCCAGCTCCCGTTTTCTTGACAGGGGAGGCACAGATACGCAGTATTTT; CDR3 protein: CASSRFLDRGGTDTQYF
clone size: NA; J gene: TRBJ2-7; D gene: TRBD2; V gene: TRBV4-1; CDR3 DNA: TGCGCCAGCAGCCAAGGGTTTAGCGGGAGAGGAGAGCAGTACTTC; CDR3 protein: CASSQGFSGRGEQYF
clone size: NA; J gene: TRBJ2-7; D gene: TRBD1; V gene: TRBV25-1; CDR3 DNA: TGTGCCACTACCGGGACAGGGATGGACTACGAGCAGTACTTC; CDR3 protein: CATTGTGMDYEQYF
clone size: NA; J gene: TRBJ2-7; D gene: NA; V gene: TRBV6-5; CDR3 DNA: TGTGCCAGCAGTTATAATTCAGGGGTAATCCCCTACGAGCAGTACTTC; CDR3 protein: CASSYNSGVIPYEQYF
clone size: NA; J gene: TRBJ1-6; D gene: NA; V gene: TRBV23-1; CDR3 DNA: TGCGCCAGCAGTCCAGCGGGGGAGGGGAATTCACCCCTCCACTTT; CDR3 protein: CASSPAGEGNSPLHF
clone size: NA; J gene: TRBJ1-2; D gene: TRBD1; V gene: TRBV3-1/TRBV3-2; CDR3 DNA: TGTGCCAGCAGCCTCTTCGGACAGGGGTCTGGCGGCTACACCTTC; CDR3 protein: CASSLFGQGSGGYTF
clone size: NA; J gene: TRBJ2-2; D gene: TRBD2; V gene: TRBV24-1; CDR3 DNA: TGTGCCACCAGTGCCAGAGCGGGAGTGGGCACCGGGGAGCTGTTTTTT; CDR3 protein: CATSARAGVGTGELFF
clone size: NA; J gene: TRBJ2-3; D gene: TRBD2; V gene: TRBV11-2; CDR3 DNA: TGTGCCAGCAGGATTACCCGACTAGCGACCACAGATACGCAGTATTTT; CDR3 protein: CASRITRLATTDTQYF
clone size: NA; J gene: TRBJ2-3; D gene: NA; V gene: TRBV7-2; CDR3 DNA: TGTGCCAGCAGCCCCCGGGTCGAGCTGCCAGATACGCAGTATTTT; CDR3 protein: CASSPRVELPDTQYF
clone size: NA; J gene: TRBJ2-1; D gene: TRBD2; V gene: TRBV3-1/TRBV3-2; CDR3 DNA: TGTGCCAGCAGCGCAGGGACTAGCGGAGAGAAGTTCTTC; CDR3 protein: CASSAGTSGEKFF
clone size: NA; J gene: TRBJ1-1; D gene: TRBD1; V gene: TRBV4-1; CDR3 DNA: TGCGCCAGCAGTACAGGGGACCTGAACACTGAAGCTTTCTTT; CDR3 protein: CASSTGDLNTEAFF
clone size: NA; J gene: TRBJ2-3; D gene: TRBD1; V gene: TRBV19; CDR3 DNA: TGTGCCAGTAGTTCGAGGGACAGGCAGAACACAGATACGCAGTATTTT; CDR3 protein: CASSSRDRQNTDTQYF
clone size: NA; J gene: TRBJ1-5; D gene: TRBD1; V gene: TRBV6-1; CDR3 DNA: TGTGCCAGCAGTGATCCAGGGGGCCCCCTTAATTCGCCCCAGCATTTT; CDR3 protein: CASSDPGGPLNSPQHF
clone size: once; J gene: TRBJ2-3; D gene: NA; V gene: TRBV24-1; CDR3 DNA: TGTGCCACCCATCTGCAGGGTCGGGTAAGGGCAGATACGCAGTATTTT; CDR3 protein: CATHLQGRVRADTQYF
clone size: NA; J gene: TRBJ2-5; D gene: NA; V gene: TRBV5-1; CDR3 DNA: TGCGCCAGCAGCTTAGGGAGCCAAGAGACCCAGTACTTC; CDR3 protein: CASSLGSQETQYF
clone size: NA; J gene: TRBJ2-3; D gene: NA; V gene: TRBV10-3; CDR3 DNA: TGTGCCATCACCACGAGGGATACAGATACGCAGTATTTT; CDR3 protein: CAITTRDTDTQYF